Reported below is one T cell receptor beta chain. Its antigen is unknown. No quality values exist for individual bases; no much larger clone is one base distant. The CDR3 holds 14 amino acids from the cysteine to the phenylalanine. Of all the DNA, just the CDR3 is kept, 42 bases in frame from base 1. The V end loses 0 bases and the J end loses 7 bases, and a stretch of 13 bases separates them. The germline V gene (reference sequence) yields SGHNT for CDR1 and YYREEE for CDR2. In light of the paper, this sample's treatment or condition label describes: live attenuated yellow fever vaccine strain. Two biological replicates of bulk PBMCs were collected at each blood-draw timepoint. PBMCs were isolated from peripheral blood using a standard Ficoll-Paque protocol. TriZol was used to extract RNA from bulk PBMCs, CD4 and CD8 fractions, and dextramer-positive and dextramer-negative fractions. This sample was taken from a study of T cells after yellow fever vaccination (dated by TCRdb to between 2018 and 2021). Concerning the study at large: The SMART-Seq v4 Ultra Low Input RNA kit was used to prepare libraries from fractions with low cell numbers. Bulk TCR alpha and beta repertoires were sequenced longitudinally to track T-cell clones before and after primary and booster YFV17D yellow fever vaccination. Two healthy male donors, one aged 18 to 30 and one aged 30 to 40 years, made up the cohort. Blood samples were taken at several timepoints before and after primary and secondary immunization, and bulk PBMC replicates and cell subsets were isolated. Overall results and qualifications from the work: Compared with the primary T-cell response, the secondary T-cell response was weaker but faster, peaking on day 5 rather than day 15. A small fraction of clonotypes showed up in both the CD4 and CD8 compartments, probably as a result of convergent recombination. The study included only two donors, which limits how far the findings can be generalized. FACS-sorted repertoires could contain abundant contaminating clonotypes from the bulk population, so computational filtering was required. After the booster, most clones that had expanded after primary vaccination were detected again (approximately 96% of CD4 and under 90% of CD8), suggesting broad maintenance of memory.

The sequencer listed for this sample is Illumina NovaSeq 6000. TCR cDNA was synthesized by 5'RACE template switching, which introduced a universal primer site and unique molecular identifiers. Priming for cDNA synthesis came from both the TCR alpha and TCR beta constant segments. Libraries were amplified in two PCR steps, with sample barcodes and sequencing adapters added in the second step. Sequencing of libraries was performed on Illumina HiSeq 2500 (2x100 bp) or NovaSeq (2x150 bp). Per the original workflow: MIGEC handled demultiplexing of reads and collapsing into UMI consensus sequences, while MiXCR performed V(D)J alignment. Using edgeR on replicate PBMC samples, clonotypes were called vaccine-responding if FDR was below 0.01 and the log2 fold change was above 5 up to day 15. CD4 or CD8 identity was assigned to each bulk clonotype according to whether the clonotype was present at higher abundance in the sequenced CD4 repertoire or the sequenced CD8 repertoire. TCRdb reworked the public reads: Q25 trimming with fastp, MiXCR clone assembly, productive beta chains retained. Identical CDR3 protein sequences are pooled into one entry, listed with their most common genes and DNA. TCRdb, rather than the study authors, made the V and J calls. This sample has 250,000 or so distinct CDR3 sequences in its table, and approximately 3.5% of those were observed once. The ten largest clones take up 15% to 20% of the sample.

The sequenced sample was PBMCs, obtained 15 days after the yellow fever booster vaccination. The sequence links TRBV5-4 to TRBJ1-1; the D gene cannot be named for sure. The sequence came from a man between 18 and 29 years old who received the YFV17D yellow fever vaccine. The sequence in DNA is TGTGCCAGCAGCTTGGATCGGCAGACCCGTGAAGCTTTCTTT. It codes for CASSLDRQTREAFF.